The text below deals with one T cell receptor (beta chain). What it binds is not known. The data were taken from a study of cytomegalovirus exposure and HLA in healthy donors. Study-level points and caveats: V- and J-gene trimming of TCR beta was linked (in a later analysis) to a missense DCLRE1C variant.

PCR was performed using 60 Vbeta and 13 Jbeta primers. Profiling relied on immunoSEQ multiplex PCR, and the TCRdb table lists in-frame clones only, not all of them. The sample has over 65,000 clones, and its top ten clones hold 1.1%. Germline lookup yields CDR1 LNHDA and CDR2 SQIVND (reference sequence). The CDR3 covers 13 residues. V was shortened by 3 bases and J by 4 bases, with 9 bases between the two germline ends. The sequenced material came from PBMCs. The V call is TRBV19, the J call TRBJ1-1; D is unresolved. This TCR derives from a woman in her thirties in good health and CMV-seronegative. The CDR3 loop is CASSIAGSTEAFF. The CDR3 DNA reads TGTGCCAGTAGTATCGCCGGGAGCACTGAAGCTTTCTTT.